The 32 T cell receptor beta chains listed next were all sequenced from one sample in a study of shared clonotypes between healthy human individuals. Profiled with immunoSEQ multiplex PCR; TCRdb holds only in-frame clones, not every one. The repertoire holds around 1.1 million clones, with 75% to 85% as singletons. The sample consisted of memory CD4+ T cells from PBMCs. This sample's subset: CD45RA-negative fraction. The receptors here all came from a man in his late teens or twenties in good health. Some clones in this sample may be carry-over from other donors' samples.

The chain uses TRBV6-1 and TRBJ2-7; D unresolved. Germline assignment: CDR1 MNHNS and CDR2 SASEGT. The CDR3 length is 14 residues. Trimming cost V 6 bases and J 5 bases, with 17 bases left between them. The CDR3 spells CASREPRAGNEQYF. CDR3 bases: TGTGCCAGCAGGGAGCCCCGGGCAGGCAACGAGCAGTACTTC.

The J gene is TRBJ1-5, the V gene TRBV30; D is unresolved. Trimming shortened V by 3 bases and J by 3 bases, and 9 bases separated the two germline ends. CDR1 is GTSNPN, CDR2 SVGIG, per germline (reference sequence). The CDR3 runs 13 residues. DNA of the CDR3: TGTGCCTGGAGGGCGGGCACCAATCAGCCCCAGCATTTT. It specifies CAWRAGTNQPQHF.

In this sample, this clone turned up many times. Here the CDR3 DNA reads TGTGCCAGCAGCTTAGTCGCTAGAACGAACACCGGGGAGCTGTTTTTT. This gives the protein CASSLVARTNTGELFF. This sequence joins TRBV7-8 and TRBJ2-2, with D uncertain. CDR1 is SGHVS and CDR2 is FQNEAQ in the germline V gene. The CDR3 is 16 amino acids. The V end lost 1 base, the J end lost 0 bases, and 9 bases lay between the germline ends.

The V and J genes are TRBV6-1 and TRBJ1-1, with no clear D. Germline CDR1 MNHNS, CDR2 SASEGT. The V end lost 6 bases, the J end lost 1 base, and 6 bases lay between the germline ends. CDR3 length equals 12 residues. DNA for the CDR3: TGTGCCAGCAGGCTCAGGAACACTGAAGCTTTCTTT. Its translation is CASRLRNTEAFF.

The genes are TRBV5-6 and TRBJ1-2; the match to TRBD1 covers 7 bases. This CDR3 is 15 amino acids long. Germline CDR1 SGHDT, CDR2 YYEEEE. J gave up 8 bases and V 3 bases, and 13 bases lay outside the gene matches. DNA for the CDR3: TGTGCCAGCAGCTCCCGGGACAGCGCCTTGGAGGGCTACACCTTC. Translation gives CASSSRDSALEGYTF.

The chain combines TRBV28 with TRBJ2-7; D might be TRBD1 (5 bases). The CDR3 has 12 amino acids. The V gene's germline CDR1 is MDHEN and CDR2 SYDVKM. V was clipped by 5 bases and J by 4 bases, with 9 bases between them. The CDR3 DNA follows: TGTGCCAGCAGTGGGGCTCGGTACGAGCAGTACTTC. Translated, it gives CASSGARYEQYF. The full variable domain, its missing parts supplied by reference TRBV28 and TRBJ2-7, is DVKVTQSSRYLVKRTGEKVFLECVQDMDHENMFWYRQDPGLGLRLIYFSYDVKMKEKGDIPEGYSVSREKKERFSLILESASTNQTSMYLCASSGARYEQYFGPGTRLTVT.

The chain carries TRBV19 and TRBJ2-3; the match to TRBD1 covers 8 bases. V trimming: 6 bases; J trimming: 4 bases; junction bases outside the gene matches: 3. CDR1 is LNHDA, CDR2 SQIVND, per germline (reference sequence). The CDR3 totals 13 residues. The CDR3 reads CASRQGASDTQYF. The CDR3 nucleotides are TGTGCCAGTAGGCAGGGGGCATCAGATACGCAGTATTTT.

The rearrangement joins TRBV19 to TRBJ1-1; 9 nucleotides line up with TRBD1. There are 13 residues in the CDR3. Trimming removed 9 bases from V and 3 bases from J; junction bases left unmatched: 5. Germline CDR1 is LNHDA and CDR2 is SQIVND (reference sequence). CDR3 region: CASYRGRDTEAFF. CDR3 sequence (DNA): TGTGCCAGCTACAGGGGGCGGGACACTGAAGCTTTCTTT. The complete variable domain, with remaining parts taken from reference TRBV19 and TRBJ1-1, reads DGGITQSPKYLFRKEGQNVTLSCEQNLNHDAMYWYRQDPGQGLRLIYYSQIVNDFQKGDIAEGYSVSREKKESFPLTVTSAQKNPTAFYLCASYRGRDTEAFFGQGTRLTVV.

The chain uses TRBV28 and TRBJ2-2; unclear D gene. V was pared by 8 bases and J by 2 bases, with 6 bases between. The germline V gene encodes CDR1 MDHEN and CDR2 SYDVKM. The CDR3 spans 12 residues. Here the CDR3 reads CASRSNTGELFF. CDR3 bases: TGTGCCAGCCGGTCAAACACCGGGGAGCTGTTTTTT.

The CDR3 coding sequence is TGTGCCAGCAGTAGGACAGGGGGCGAAAAACTGTTTTTT. It encodes CASSRTGGEKLFF. J is TRBJ1-4 and V is TRBV2; 11 bases align to TRBD1. The CDR3 totals 13 residues. From germline, CDR1 is SNHLY and CDR2 FYNNEI. Trimming took 5 bases from V and 8 from J; bases not matched to a gene: 1.

This chain links TRBV11-2 with TRBJ1-3; no firm D call. The CDR3 loop spans 13 amino acids. Between the trimmed V and J ends, which lost 6 bases and 3 bases, there was a span of 9 bases. The germline V gene has CDR1 SGHAT and CDR2 FQNNGV. Here the CDR3 DNA reads TGTGCCAGCAGTCGAGCGTATGGAAACACCATATATTTT. It translates to CASSRAYGNTIYF.

This clone appeared many times. The chain joins TRBV28 to TRBJ1-1; D may be TRBD1 (5 bases). CDR3 size: 16 residues. Trimming took off 5 bases at V and 4 bases at J, with 20 bases between the two ends. Per germline, CDR1 MDHEN and CDR2 SYDVKM. The CDR3 DNA reads TGTGCCAGCAGTGCCCCTAGAGGGGCCTTGTCCACTGAAGCTTTCTTT. It encodes CASSAPRGALSTEAFF. Complete variable domain (other parts from reference TRBV28 and TRBJ1-1): DVKVTQSSRYLVKRTGEKVFLECVQDMDHENMFWYRQDPGLGLRLIYFSYDVKMKEKGDIPEGYSVSREKKERFSLILESASTNQTSMYLCASSAPRGALSTEAFFGQGTRLTVV.

Points on this clone: The final CDR3 position lacks the conserved phenylalanine or tryptophan, pointing to a likely read error. No DNA is shown, since the ends of the CDR3 on it are uncertain; the CDR3 is the one TCRdb lists. The chain employs TRBV20-1 and TRBJ1-4. The CDR3 length equals 10 residues, ends included. Per germline, CDR1 DFQATT and CDR2 SNEGSKA (reference sequence). The CDR3 sequence: CSAADRLMFS.

CDR3 in DNA: TGTGCCAGCAGGCCCACCGGGACAGGGGCGTACAATGAGCAGTTCTTC. It specifies CASRPTGTGAYNEQFF. This rearrangement joins TRBV6-6 to TRBJ2-1; TRBD1 matches at 10 bases. CDR1 MNHNY and CDR2 SVGAGI come from the germline V gene (reference sequence). The CDR3 extends over 16 amino acids. V lost 6 bases and J lost 4; bases outside the gene matches: 9.

The chain employs TRBV11-2 and TRBJ2-5; D unclear. V was pared by 5 bases and J by 5 bases, with 15 bases between. Per the germline V gene, CDR1 is SGHAT and CDR2 is FQNNGV. The CDR3 sequence is 14 residues long. CDR3 nucleotides: TGTGCCAGCAGCCCACTGACATGGTTGGAGACCCAGTACTTC. It codes for CASSPLTWLETQYF.

Remarks on this clone: Other DNA sequences of this sample code for an identical CDR3. This rearrangement joins TRBV6-5 to TRBJ1-1; 7 positions agree with TRBD1. The CDR3 is made up of 13 amino acids. V lost 6 bases to trimming and J lost 1 base; unmatched junction nucleotides: 2. Germline lookup yields CDR1 MNHEY and CDR2 SVGAGI. CDR3 bases: TGTGCCAGCAGAAGGACAGGGAACACTGAAGCTTTCTTT. Amino acid sequence: CASRRTGNTEAFF.

The chain uses TRBV30 and TRBJ1-3; tentatively, D is TRBD1 (5 bases). V was trimmed by 1 base and J by 2 bases, leaving 12 bases between them. The CDR3 has 15 amino acids. In germline, CDR1 is GTSNPN, CDR2 SVGIG (reference sequence). This chain's CDR3 is CAWSGNTGAGNTIYF. Here the CDR3 DNA reads TGTGCCTGGAGTGGGAACACGGGGGCTGGAAACACCATATATTTT. Variable domain in full (rest from reference TRBV30 and TRBJ1-3): SQTIHQWPATLVQPVGSPLSLECTVEGTSNPNLYWYRQAAGRGLQLLFYSVGIGQISSEVPQNLSASRPQDRQFILSSKKLLLSDSGFYLCAWSGNTGAGNTIYFGEGSWLTVV.

The chain carries TRBV6-5 and TRBJ2-5; D not certain. The germline gives CDR1 MNHEY, CDR2 SVGAGI. The CDR3 runs to 12 residues. Between the trimmed V and J ends, which lost 8 bases and 3 bases, there was a span of 10 bases. The CDR3 here is CASGWQEETQYF. CDR3 coding DNA: TGTGCCAGCGGTTGGCAGGAAGAGACCCAGTACTTC.

Details on this clone: This sample also contains other DNA sequences that code for the same CDR3. This sequence joins TRBV5-1 and TRBJ2-3; D is uncertain. Looked up from germline, CDR1 is SGHRS and CDR2 is YFSETQ. V was shortened by 0 bases and J by 2 bases, with 10 bases between the two germline ends. There are 15 residues in the CDR3. CDR3 coding DNA: TGCGCCAGCAGCTTGGGGTTAGCACTCACAGATACGCAGTATTTT. Its translation: CASSLGLALTDTQYF.

The chain links TRBV2 to TRBJ2-1, with 8 bases matching TRBD2. Germline CDR1 and CDR2: SNHLY and FYNNEI. V lost 6 bases and J lost 8; bases outside the gene matches: 6. The CDR3 extends over 13 amino acids. CDR3 nucleotide sequence: TGTGCCAGCAGAGCGGGAGCGGCCCATGAGCAGTTCTTC. Amino acid sequence: CASRAGAAHEQFF.

The CDR3 DNA sequence: TGTGCCAGCCAGGGAGGACATCTACCCTCCAATCAGCCCCAGCATTTT. Residues: CASQGGHLPSNQPQHF. The rearrangement uses TRBV28 and TRBJ1-5; possibly TRBD1 for D (5 bases). V was shortened by 8 bases and J by 3 bases, with 20 bases between the two germline ends. In germline, CDR1 is MDHEN, CDR2 SYDVKM. The CDR3 runs 16 residues.

The table lists this clone with a few counts. The CDR3 DNA follows: TGCAGCGCTGGAGGGGGCACTGAAGCTTTCTTT. Translating it yields CSAGGGTEAFF. The chain carries TRBV29-1 and TRBJ1-1, with D maybe TRBD1 (6 bases). Germline V gives CDR1 SQVTM, CDR2 ANQGSEA. Trimming left V 7 bases short and J 4 bases short, with 10 bases between. This CDR3 has 11 residues.

V and J are TRBV27 and TRBJ2-6; 10 positions agree with TRBD2. Germline-derived CDR1 and CDR2 are MNHEY and SMNVEV (reference sequence). This CDR3 contains 20 residues. The J segment lost 2 bases and the V segment lost 5 bases, leaving 15 bases of the junction unmatched. The CDR3 protein is CASSPPLGPTSGTGANVLTF. The CDR3 coding sequence is TGTGCCAGCAGTCCGCCCCTTGGGCCCACTAGCGGGACTGGGGCCAACGTCCTGACTTTC.

V usage is TRBV6-1 and J usage is TRBJ2-2, with a tentative D call TRBD2 (6 bases). V lost 5 bases to trimming and J lost 1 base, with 8 bases between them. CDR1 is MNHNS and CDR2 is SASEGT in the germline V gene. This CDR3 comprises 14 residues. The CDR3 is CASSRDLNTGELFF. The CDR3, as DNA: TGTGCCAGCAGTCGGGACTTGAACACCGGGGAGCTGTTTTTT.

This clone was seen only a few times. Other DNA sequences from this sample encode an identical CDR3 as well. This chain uses TRBV13 with TRBJ2-7, with 7 nucleotides matching TRBD1. V gave up 4 bases and J gave up 4 bases; unmatched junction bases: 1. CDR1 and CDR2 (germline): PRHDT, FYEKMQ (reference sequence). This CDR3 region has 12 residues. The CDR3: CASSSDRYEQYF. Here the CDR3 DNA reads TGTGCCAGCAGCTCGGACAGGTACGAGCAGTACTTC.

This chain connects TRBV4-2 to TRBJ2-5; the D gene could be TRBD1 or TRBD2 (6 bases each). The length of the CDR3 is 16 residues. Per the germline V gene, CDR1 is LGHNA and CDR2 is YNFKEQ. V lost 4 bases to trimming and J lost 1 base, with 16 bases between them. In DNA, the CDR3 is TGTGCCAGCAGCCCCCCGGGGGCAGCCGGCCAAGAGACCCAGTACTTC. Amino acid sequence: CASSPPGAAGQETQYF.

The chain combines TRBV7-9 with TRBJ1-2; D is unclear. The CDR3 has 15 residues. Germline V gene data show CDR1 as SEHNR and CDR2 as FQNEAQ (reference sequence). V was cut by 5 bases and J by 3 bases, with 16 bases left in between. CDR3 DNA sequence: TGTGCCAGCAGCCTAAGAGGATCTGGCGACTATGGCTACACCTTC. It specifies CASSLRGSGDYGYTF.

This chain joins TRBV5-5 and TRBJ2-6; D gene unclear. Trimming removed 4 bases from V and 0 bases from J, with 11 bases in between. The germline V gene has CDR1 SGHKS and CDR2 YYEKEE (reference sequence). This CDR3 has 16 residues. DNA of the CDR3: TGTGCCAGCAGCGCCGGACGGAACTCTGGGGCCAACGTCCTGACTTTC. It encodes CASSAGRNSGANVLTF.

The chain recombines TRBV2 with TRBJ1-2; D call uncertain. V was clipped by 5 bases and J by 3 bases, with 13 bases between them. This CDR3 region has 14 residues. The germline gives CDR1 SNHLY, CDR2 FYNNEI. The CDR3 sequence is CASSRQGRDYGYTF. CDR3 nucleotide sequence: TGTGCCAGCAGTAGGCAAGGCCGAGACTATGGCTACACCTTC. The variable domain in full, with the rest retrieved from reference TRBV2 and TRBJ1-2, is EPEVTQTPSHQVTQMGQEVILRCVPISNHLYFYWYRQILGQKVEFLVSFYNNEISEKSEIFDDQFSVERPDGSNFTLKIRSTKLEDSAMYFCASSRQGRDYGYTFGSGTRLTVV.

V is TRBV9 and J is TRBJ2-7, with TRBD2 as a possible D gene (7 bases). The CDR3 sequence is 15 residues long. Germline loops: CDR1 SGDLS, CDR2 YYNGEE. Trimming cost V 4 bases and J 3 bases, with 17 bases left between them. For the CDR3, the DNA is TGTGCCAGCAGCCCCACTGGGGGGGGCTTCTACGAGCAGTACTTC. Translation: CASSPTGGGFYEQYF.

V is TRBV7-9 and J is TRBJ2-1; TRBD2 is a possible D gene (6 bases). The ends were cut back, 0 bases at V and 14 bases at J, with 14 bases in the middle. Germline assignment: CDR1 SEHNR and CDR2 FQNEAQ (reference sequence). CDR3 size: 13 residues. Here the CDR3 DNA reads TGTGCCAGCAGCTTAGCCTCCGGGACTGTTGAGTTCTTC. Translation: CASSLASGTVEFF.

This chain connects TRBV10-3 to TRBJ2-7; D is perhaps TRBD2 (5 bases). The germline V gene has CDR1 ENHRY and CDR2 SYGVKD. The CDR3 loop spans 13 amino acids. Trimming removed 4 bases from V and 4 bases from J, with 11 bases in between. In nucleotides, the CDR3 is TGTGCCATCAGTGGGGAACCGGGGTACGAGCAGTACTTC. Protein: CAISGEPGYEQYF.